This T cell receptor beta chain was recorded in a study of shared clonotypes between healthy human individuals (dated by TCRdb to about 2020). For the study in its entirety: A few men and two women, aged 18 to 49 years, made up the cohort. Blood TCR repertoires of a handful of healthy adults were deeply sequenced to estimate repertoire size and the extent of clonotype sharing between individuals. To increase sequencing depth and limit assay-specific biases, TCR repertoire library preparation and sequencing were carried out by different laboratories using diverse techniques. Per donor, leukapheresis produced somewhere between about 0.94 and 8.9 billion PBMCs. Paper-wide results and their limitations: The genetic and exposure-history diversity represented was limited by the small number of donors. Sampling was limited to blood, and TCR repertoires in tissue likely differ from TCR repertoires in blood. Based on pairwise subsampling, the degree of clonotype sharing among donors was expected to be affected by sequencing depth.

The donors were healthy, HIV-negative adults with no recently reported acute infections or vaccinations. All donors were Caucasian adults living in Nashville, Tennessee, USA. For unsorted samples, roughly 81 million PBMCs were counted and genomic DNA was extracted with the QIAamp DNA Blood Mini kit. After blood collection by leukapheresis, PBMCs were isolated using Ficoll-Histopaque density gradient centrifugation and then cryopreserved in the vapor phase of liquid nitrogen. On this clone: The antigen this receptor binds is unknown. One base away there is no much larger clone; base qualities are not given.

Taken from cysteine to phenylalanine, the CDR3 has 14 residues. Here the CDR3 DNA is all that survives: 42 bases in frame from base 1. The germline V gene specifies SQVTM as CDR1 and ANQGSEA as CDR2. Using the deep immunoSEQ assay, multiplex PCR amplified TCR CDR3 regions from genomic DNA. For each cell subset, the extracted genomic DNA was distributed evenly across all wells of several immunoSEQ 96-well plates, and each plate served as one replicate. For unsorted PBMC, approximately 300 ng of genomic DNA, equivalent to around 30,000 T cell genomes, went into each replicate PCR. Genomic DNA from unsorted PBMC was sequenced over ten immunoSEQ deep assay plates. The purified libraries were quantified using a Qubit 3.0 fluorometer, sized with a Bioanalyzer 2100, and then quantified again using the KAPA Library Quantification kit. Every immunoSEQ 96-well plate was sequenced on a dedicated single-read 150-cycle Illumina NextSeq 550 flow cell. Turning to the authors' computational methods: The immunoSEQ output contained only junctional sequences without quality scores, so filtering could not match that applied to full-length reads. Sequences were annotated with PyIR, a Python wrapper for IgBLAST v1.9, using IMGT germline references to assign V/J genes and CDR3. Reads with weak V/J assignments (E-value above 1e-6), missing CDR3, stop codons, out-of-frame junctions, or ambiguous translated residues were removed. V3J clonotypes were defined as sequences sharing the same inferred V gene, J gene, and CDR3 amino acid sequence. Percentage overlap between repertoires was calculated by dividing the number of shared unique clonotypes by the size of the smaller repertoire. RTK rarefaction, the Chao1 estimator, and Recon v2.1 estimates of unobserved clonotypes were used to assess repertoire richness. Sourced from immuneACCESS, this table was stored by TCRdb with only in-frame sequences that have V and J called. A share of the clones is absent; for the studies checked, an unresolved V gene accounts for under half, and the remainder has no known explanation. The DNA gave D and trimming, while V, J and clone size come from that table. The sample data list 450,000 or so clones, and 60% to 80% of these were observed just once. The ten largest clones take up about 12% of the sample.

Recombination connected TRBV29-1 to TRBJ2-5, with 8 middle bases fitting TRBD2. The closer fit of TRBJ2-7 to the DNA end suggests the J call may be wrong. Source material: PBMCs. This receptor was obtained from a woman aged 35 to 49 in good health. Some clones in this sample may be carry-over from other donors' samples. CDR3 protein: CSVEDDRGGYEQYF. The DNA is TGCAGCGTTGAAGATGATCGGGGGGGCTACGAGCAGTACTTC.